The clone carrying this T cell receptor beta chain has at least ten counts. The data were obtained in a study of spatial heterogeneity in lung cancer. Between the trimmed V and J ends, which lost 5 bases and 6 bases, there was a span of 17 bases. This CDR3 spans 16 amino acids. CDR1 is SGHTA, CDR2 FQGNSA, per germline. Time point specified: blood at routine non-recurrence follow-up after resection. Whole RNA, isolated from tumor, nontumor lung or frozen PBMC, was sequenced without prior sorting. TCRdb reprocessed the 5' RACE reads via MiXCR and lists one record per CDR3 protein. The sample shows around 47,000 distinct CDR3 sequences, around 6.7% of them seen only once.

The chain employs TRBV7-2 and TRBJ2-6; perhaps TRBD2 as D (6 bases). The starting material was PBMCs, obtained at follow-up. The sequence was obtained from a female donor with early-stage non-small cell lung cancer. CDR3 sequence reads: CASSPGVWREANVLTF. The CDR3 coding sequence is TGTGCCAGCAGCCCGGGGGTCTGGAGGGAGGCCAACGTCCTGACTTTC.